These 24 T cell receptor beta chains came from one sample sequenced in a study of blood T cell repertoires in COVID-19 (TCRdb year 2020). The library came from the immunoSEQ multiplex PCR assay. Imported from immuneACCESS, the table was reduced by TCRdb to in-frame sequences with V and J called. These copies leave out some clones; in studies compared against another copy, an unresolved V gene accounts for under half, and the cause of the remainder is not known. The sample table lists roughly 35,000 clones, approximately 81% of them with a count of one. The ten largest account for approximately 15% of the sample. The specimen was peripheral blood. The origin of the receptors is a human donor with acute or convalescent COVID-19. The donor label of this sample is uncertain.

The chain joins TRBV30 to TRBJ2-3, with 8 nucleotides matching TRBD1. Germline V gene sequence: CDR1 GTSNPN, CDR2 SVGIG (reference sequence). The length of the CDR3 is 14 residues. J was trimmed by 8 bases and V by 0 bases; bases with no gene match: 7. Here the CDR3 reads CAWSVPGGDSTQYF. DNA for the CDR3: TGTGCCTGGAGTGTCCCAGGGGGCGATTCTACGCAGTATTTT.

The rearrangement links TRBV7-9 to TRBJ1-1; D is unclear. Germline-derived CDR1 and CDR2 are SEHNR and FQNEAQ (reference sequence). V was pared by 1 base and J by 4 bases, with 10 bases between. CDR3 length: 14 amino acids. In DNA, the CDR3 is TGTGCCAGCAGCTTAGTTCTCTCAGGCACTGAAGCTTTCTTT. It specifies CASSLVLSGTEAFF.

This chain joins TRBV6-1 and TRBJ1-1, with D hard to call. The CDR3 length is 15 residues. Trimming shortened V by 9 bases and J by 1 base, and 18 bases separated the two germline ends. Germline CDR1 reads MNHNS; CDR2 reads SASEGT. CDR3 loop: CASSLPPGENTEAFF. CDR3 nucleotides: TGTGCCAGTAGTCTCCCGCCCGGGGAGAACACTGAAGCTTTCTTT.

This sequence joins TRBV29-1 and TRBJ1-4; TRBD1 aligns across 8 bases. Germline V gene sequence: CDR1 SQVTM, CDR2 ANQGSEA. The V segment lost 5 bases and the J segment 3 bases; nucleotides outside the gene matches: 2. The CDR3 has 13 amino acids. Here the CDR3 reads CSVRDRSNEKLFF. The DNA for the CDR3 is TGCAGCGTTCGGGACAGGTCTAATGAAAAACTGTTTTTT.

CDR3 residues: CASSSPGTADGYTF. CDR3 nucleotides: TGTGCCAGCAGTTCGCCCGGGACAGCGGATGGCTACACCTTC. The genes are TRBV6-5 and TRBJ1-2, with TRBD1 matching over 7 bases. Trimming cost V 4 bases and J 6 bases; bases outside gene matches: 8. The CDR3 has 14 amino acids. Germline V lookup: CDR1 MNHEY, CDR2 SVGAGI.

V gene TRBV27 combines with J gene TRBJ2-1; TRBD2 aligns across 7 bases. The trim removed 10 bases at V and 2 bases at J, leaving 14 bases unmatched. CDR1 MNHEY and CDR2 SMNVEV come from the germline V gene (reference sequence). CDR3 length equals 16 residues. This chain's CDR3 is CAKARWRDYAYNEQFF. CDR3 DNA: TGTGCCAAAGCCCGCTGGAGGGACTATGCCTACAATGAGCAGTTCTTC.

The V gene is TRBV5-6, the J gene TRBJ1-4, with D maybe TRBD1 (5 bases). Trimming removed 4 bases at V and 5 bases at J, with 12 bases between. Germline V lookup: CDR1 SGHDT, CDR2 YYEEEE. The CDR3 has 14 residues. DNA of the CDR3: TGTGCCAGCAGCCTGACAGAGAAGAATGAAAAACTGTTTTTT. Translating it yields CASSLTEKNEKLFF.

This clone was picked up one time. The rearrangement links TRBV6-2 or TRBV6-3 to TRBJ2-1; 8 nucleotides match TRBD2. Germline V gives CDR1 MNHEY, CDR2 SVGEGT. Germline trimming cut 4 bases from V and 7 bases from J; bases unmatched to any gene: 12. The CDR3 length is 16 residues. In DNA, the CDR3 is TGTGCCAGCAGTTCCCGGGAGGGCTATACAAGGAATGAGCAGTTCTTC. Protein sequence: CASSSREGYTRNEQFF.

The V call is TRBV9, the J call TRBJ1-2, with 8 nucleotides matching TRBD1. This CDR3 is built from 13 residues. Germline-derived CDR1 and CDR2 are SGDLS and YYNGEE. Unmatched junction bases numbered 5, after V lost 3 bases and J lost 7 bases. CDR3 DNA sequence: TGTGCCAGCAGCGGACAGGGGCCCCTTGGCTACACCTTC. This sequence encodes CASSGQGPLGYTF.

The chain has TRBV19 and TRBJ2-3; a weak D match, TRBD1 (6 bases). Germline V gives CDR1 LNHDA, CDR2 SQIVND (reference sequence). This CDR3 contains 12 residues. Trimming pared 6 bases from V and 5 bases from J, leaving 9 bases between. CDR3 loop: CASRNRVDTQYF. In DNA form, the CDR3 reads TGTGCCAGTAGGAACAGGGTAGATACGCAGTATTTT.

J is TRBJ1-1 and V is TRBV18; D is possibly TRBD1 (6 bases). Germline V gene sequence: CDR1 KGHSH, CDR2 LQKENI. V lost 0 bases to trimming and J lost 5 bases, with 13 bases between them. The CDR3 is 15 residues long. CDR3 in amino acids: CASSPPSGARTEAFF. The CDR3 coding sequence is TGTGCCAGCTCACCACCCTCAGGGGCGCGGACTGAAGCTTTCTTT.

This clone was detected a few times. The rearrangement joins TRBV2 to TRBJ1-5; 10 nucleotides line up with TRBD1. The CDR3 has 14 residues. The germline CDR1 and CDR2 sequences are SNHLY and FYNNEI. J lost 2 bases, V lost 6 bases, and 1 base had no gene match. DNA of the CDR3: TGTGCCAGCAGCGGGACAGGGGGCAATCAGCCCCAGCATTTT. Residues: CASSGTGGNQPQHF.

The sample holds a few counts of this clone. The J gene is TRBJ2-3, the V gene TRBV11-3; 9 bases fit TRBD2. The CDR3 is 16 residues long. Germline CDR1 reads SGHNT; CDR2 reads YENEEA. Losses at the gene ends were 2 bases for V and 5 bases for J; bases not matched to a gene: 8. The CDR3 is CASSLSTRGGQDTQYF. CDR3 nucleotides: TGTGCCAGCAGCTTAAGTACGCGGGGGGGCCAAGATACGCAGTATTTT.

V is TRBV27 and J is TRBJ2-5; D might be TRBD2 (6 bases). Germline V gene sequence: CDR1 MNHEY, CDR2 SMNVEV (reference sequence). This CDR3 is built from 10 residues. The CDR3 nucleotides read TGTGGGCCCGGGGGAGAGACCCAGTACTTC. Its translation is CGPGGETQYF.

V usage is TRBV27 and J usage is TRBJ2-7; 10 nucleotides align to TRBD2. Germline CDR1 reads MNHEY; CDR2 reads SMNVEV (reference sequence). The CDR3 extends over 16 amino acids. V gave up 3 bases and J gave up 4 bases; unmatched junction bases: 9. The CDR3 DNA follows: TGTGCCAGCAGTTTTAGGGCGCCTAGCGGGAGATACGAGCAGTACTTC. Encoded protein: CASSFRAPSGRYEQYF.

The rearrangement uses TRBV12-5 and TRBJ1-1, with 8 positions matching TRBD1. Germline V gene data show CDR1 as LGHNT and CDR2 as FRNRAP. V shed 6 bases, J shed 5 bases, and the junction held 8 bases outside the gene matches. The CDR3 loop spans 14 amino acids. DNA of the CDR3: TGTGCTAGTGGGGGCAGGGGGCGTTGGACTGAAGCTTTCTTT. Residues: CASGGRGRWTEAFF.

The chain joins TRBV24-1 to TRBJ2-6, with a weak D call TRBD1 (6 bases). Germline V gene lookup returns CDR1 KGHDR and CDR2 SFDVKD. The CDR3 extends over 17 amino acids. Trimming removed 5 bases at V and 2 bases at J, with 15 bases between. The CDR3 loop is CATSASVGDTGANVLTF. The CDR3 DNA follows: TGTGCCACCAGTGCGAGTGTAGGGGACACTGGGGCCAACGTCCTGACTTTC.

This clone appeared a few times. The chain joins TRBV7-8 to TRBJ1-6; 7 bases match TRBD1. Trimming took 5 bases from V and 5 from J; bases not matched to a gene: 3. CDR1 and CDR2 from the germline V gene are SGHVS and FQNEAQ. CDR3 size: 14 residues. The CDR3 loop reads CASSGTGDNSPLHF. CDR3 in DNA: TGTGCCAGCAGCGGAACAGGGGATAATTCACCCCTCCACTTT.

This clone was counted a single time. The DNA for the CDR3 is TGCGCCAGCAGTGAGTCGCAAGGGGATGGCTACACCTTC. Residues: CASSESQGDGYTF. The chain uses TRBV10-1 and TRBJ1-2, with a possible D match to TRBD1 (5 bases). The germline V gene has CDR1 WNHNN and CDR2 SYGVQD (reference sequence). Trimming shortened V by 0 bases and J by 6 bases, and 8 bases separated the two germline ends. The CDR3 runs 13 residues.

This chain links TRBV21-1 with TRBJ2-5; the listed D gene, TRBD2, was not tested against the DNA. TRBV21-1 corresponds to a pseudogene. This CDR3 region has 12 residues. For the CDR3, the DNA is TGTGCCAGCCACGGCGGCCAAGAGACCCAGTACTTC. It translates to CASHGGQETQYF.

This chain connects TRBV7-2 to TRBJ2-4, with D perhaps TRBD2 (6 bases). V lost 1 base and J 0 bases, leaving 10 bases between the germline ends. The CDR3 totals 16 residues. CDR1 and CDR2 (germline): SGHTA, FQGNSA. CDR3: CASSLVGGTAKNIQYF. For the CDR3, the DNA is TGTGCCAGCAGCTTAGTTGGGGGGACAGCCAAAAACATTCAGTACTTC. The full variable domain, with the rest looked up from reference TRBV7-2 and TRBJ2-4, is GAGVSQSPSNKVTEKGKDVELRCDPISGHTALYWYRQSLGQGLEFLIYFQGNSAPDKSGLPSDRFSAERTGGSVSTLTIQRTQQEDSAVYLCASSLVGGTAKNIQYFGAGTRLSVL.

This rearrangement joins TRBV27 to TRBJ2-2; D is undetermined. Trimming left V 6 bases short and J 2 bases short, with 19 bases between. The CDR3 sequence is 17 residues long. From germline, CDR1 is MNHEY and CDR2 SMNVEV (reference sequence). In DNA form, the CDR3 reads TGTGCCAGCAGCGGTCCGCCACTAACCCGTAACACCGGGGAGCTGTTTTTT. Protein: CASSGPPLTRNTGELFF.

The chain joins TRBV6-2 or TRBV6-3 to TRBJ1-2; 8 bases fit TRBD1. Germline V gene data show CDR1 as MNHEY and CDR2 as SVGEGT. This CDR3 region has 16 residues. With V trimmed by 0 bases and J by 7 bases, 10 bases remained unmatched. The CDR3 region has the DNA TGTGCCAGCAGTTACTCCCCTTCCGGGACAGGCGGTGGCTACACCTTC. Translation: CASSYSPSGTGGGYTF.

The V call is TRBV29-1, the J call TRBJ1-1; 7 positions match TRBD1. The germline V gene encodes CDR1 SQVTM and CDR2 ANQGSEA. J lost 4 bases, V lost 7 bases, and 9 bases had no gene match. The CDR3 sequence is 13 residues long. CDR3 DNA: TGCAGCGGCGGGGAGCAGGGGGGCACTGAAGCTTTCTTT. Amino acid sequence: CSGGEQGGTEAFF.